The subject of this entry is one T cell receptor (beta chain). This clonotype was observed a few times. What antigen it recognizes has not been identified. One base away there is no much larger clone; base qualities are not given. The junction carries 20 bases between V and J, which are trimmed by 5 bases and 5 bases respectively. The CDR3 runs 15 residues from the cysteine to the phenylalanine. Only the CDR3 DNA is retained, 45 bases long and in frame from the first base. The germline V gene encodes CDR1 DFQATT and CDR2 SNEGSKA (reference sequence). The entry originates in a study of CD8 T cells in ankylosing spondylitis (dated by TCRdb to about 2017). Broadly, across the study: The study profiled T cell receptor beta repertoires in healthy donors and ankylosing spondylitis patients to find disease-linked TCR variants. In total, the full study cohort was made up of roughly 110 healthy donors and 25 or so ankylosing spondylitis patients. Peripheral blood was sampled, and synovial fluid was additionally collected from ankylosing spondylitis patients.

Beyond this particular receptor, the publication reports: Some motif variants had previously been reported in the synovial fluid and blood of reactive arthritis patients, which suggests shared mechanisms of disease initiation. The disease-linked clones had a CD8+ phenotype and were found at relatively low frequencies in peripheral blood. A TCR beta motif made up of eight highly homologous amino acid variants appeared to be characteristic of blood from ankylosing spondylitis patients. Significant enrichment of the disease-linked clones was reported in matched synovial fluid samples from ankylosing spondylitis patients.

Sequencer: Illumina HiSeq 2500. Quantitative 5'-RACE with molecular barcodes was the method used to prepare the TCR beta libraries. From the authors' description of their analysis: A new computational method, built on a probabilistic model of VDJ rearrangement, was used to identify disease-linked TCR variants. TCRdb redid the processing of the public reads, applying fastp at Q25 and MiXCR, and retained in-frame beta chains. Every entry covers one CDR3 protein and lists the most common genes and DNA from its rows. TCRdb's processing, not the authors' own work, is the source of the V and J calls. Here the sample has around 130,000 distinct CDR3 sequences; 17% occur a single time. The ten largest clones represent roughly 30% of the sample.

The specimen was blood, either unsorted or a sorted T cell fraction (not recorded which). This sequence uses TRBV20-1 and TRBJ2-3, with TRBD2 as a weak D call on 5 bases. The TCR originated in a male donor with ankylosing spondylitis. The CDR3 corresponds to CSAGDLEDWIDTQYF. The DNA is as follows: TGCAGTGCTGGTGACCTGGAGGACTGGATAGATACGCAGTATTTT.